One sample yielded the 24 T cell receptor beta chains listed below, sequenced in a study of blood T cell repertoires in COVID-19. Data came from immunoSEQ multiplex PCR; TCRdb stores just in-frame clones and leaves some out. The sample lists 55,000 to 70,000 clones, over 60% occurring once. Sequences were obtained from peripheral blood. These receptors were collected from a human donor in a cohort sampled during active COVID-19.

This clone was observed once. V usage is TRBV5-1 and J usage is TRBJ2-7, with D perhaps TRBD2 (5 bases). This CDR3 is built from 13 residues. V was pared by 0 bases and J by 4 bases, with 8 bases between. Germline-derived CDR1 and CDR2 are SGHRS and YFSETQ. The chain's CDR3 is CASSLEAGYEQYF. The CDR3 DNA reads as TGCGCCAGCAGCTTGGAGGCGGGTTACGAGCAGTACTTC.

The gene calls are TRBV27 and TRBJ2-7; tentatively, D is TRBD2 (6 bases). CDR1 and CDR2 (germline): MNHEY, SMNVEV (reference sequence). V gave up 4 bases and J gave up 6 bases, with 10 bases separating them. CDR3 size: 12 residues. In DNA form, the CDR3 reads TGTGCCAGCAGTTACATGGAGGGCGAGCAGTACTTC. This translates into CASSYMEGEQYF.

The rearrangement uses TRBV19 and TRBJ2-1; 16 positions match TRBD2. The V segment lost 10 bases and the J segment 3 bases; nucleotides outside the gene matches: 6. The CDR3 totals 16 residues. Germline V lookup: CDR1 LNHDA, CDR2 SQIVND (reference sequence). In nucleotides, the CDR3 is TGTGCCACCGGGACTAGCGGGAGGGCCGGCTACAATGAGCAGTTCTTC. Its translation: CATGTSGRAGYNEQFF.

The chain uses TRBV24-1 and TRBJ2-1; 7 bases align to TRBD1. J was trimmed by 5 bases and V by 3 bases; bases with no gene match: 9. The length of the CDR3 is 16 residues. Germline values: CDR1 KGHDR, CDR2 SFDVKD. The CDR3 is CATSDPQGTLDNEQFF. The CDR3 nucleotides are TGTGCCACCAGTGATCCACAGGGGACCCTGGACAATGAGCAGTTCTTC.

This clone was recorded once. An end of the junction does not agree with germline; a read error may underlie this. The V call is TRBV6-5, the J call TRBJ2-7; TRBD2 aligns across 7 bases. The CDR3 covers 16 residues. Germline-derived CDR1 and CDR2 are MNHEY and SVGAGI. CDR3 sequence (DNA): TGTGCCAGCAGTCACTCTGGGCAGCGGGGCTCCTACGAGCAGTACTTC. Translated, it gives CASSHSGQRGSYEQYF.

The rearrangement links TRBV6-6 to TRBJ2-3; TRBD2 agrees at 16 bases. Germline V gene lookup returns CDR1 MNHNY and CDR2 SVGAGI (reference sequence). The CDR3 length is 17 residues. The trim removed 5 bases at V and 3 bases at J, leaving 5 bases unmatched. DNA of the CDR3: TGTGCCAGCAGTCCCCGGGGACTAGCGGGAGGGACAGATACGCAGTATTTT. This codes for CASSPRGLAGGTDTQYF.

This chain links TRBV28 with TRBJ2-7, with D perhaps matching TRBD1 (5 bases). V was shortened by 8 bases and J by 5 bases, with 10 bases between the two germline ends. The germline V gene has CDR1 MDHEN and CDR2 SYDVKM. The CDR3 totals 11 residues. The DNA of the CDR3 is TGTGCCAGCGGGGCCCGGAACGAGCAGTACTTC. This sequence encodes CASGARNEQYF.

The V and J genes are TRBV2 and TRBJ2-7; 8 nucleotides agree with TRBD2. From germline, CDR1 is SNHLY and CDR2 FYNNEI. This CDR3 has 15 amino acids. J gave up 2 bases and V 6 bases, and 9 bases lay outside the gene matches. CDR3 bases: TGTGCCAGCAGCGAAACTAGCGGCGTAACCTACGAGCAGTACTTC. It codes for CASSETSGVTYEQYF.

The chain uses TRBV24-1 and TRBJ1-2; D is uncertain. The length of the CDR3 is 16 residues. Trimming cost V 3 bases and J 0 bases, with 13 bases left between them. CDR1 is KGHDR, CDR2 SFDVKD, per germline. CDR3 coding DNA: TGTGCCACCAGTGATCCCGGAGACGGGTCTAACTATGGCTACACCTTC. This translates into CATSDPGDGSNYGYTF.

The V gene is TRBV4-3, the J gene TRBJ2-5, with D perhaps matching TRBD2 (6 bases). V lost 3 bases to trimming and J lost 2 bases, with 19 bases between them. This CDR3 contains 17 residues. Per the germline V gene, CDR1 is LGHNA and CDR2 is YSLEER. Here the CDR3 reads CASSHSLSAGGQETQYF. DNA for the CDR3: TGCGCCAGCAGCCATTCCCTGTCAGCGGGCGGGCAAGAGACCCAGTACTTC.

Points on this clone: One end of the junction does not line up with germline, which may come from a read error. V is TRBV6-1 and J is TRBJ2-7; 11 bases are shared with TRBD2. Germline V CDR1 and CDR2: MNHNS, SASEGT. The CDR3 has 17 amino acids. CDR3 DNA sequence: TGTGCCAGCAGCGAAGGGACGGCGAAGGGACTAGCGGACCCCCGGTACTTC. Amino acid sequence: CASSEGTAKGLADPRYF.

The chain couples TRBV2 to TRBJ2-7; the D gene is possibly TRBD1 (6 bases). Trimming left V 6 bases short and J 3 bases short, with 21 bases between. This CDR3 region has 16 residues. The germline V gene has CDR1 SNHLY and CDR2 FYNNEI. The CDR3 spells CASSQWTAEVGYEQYF. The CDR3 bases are TGTGCCAGCAGCCAATGGACAGCCGAAGTGGGCTACGAGCAGTACTTC. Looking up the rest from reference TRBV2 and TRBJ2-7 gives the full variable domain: EPEVTQTPSHQVTQMGQEVILRCVPISNHLYFYWYRQILGQKVEFLVSFYNNEISEKSEIFDDQFSVERPDGSNFTLKIRSTKLEDSAMYFCASSQWTAEVGYEQYFGPGTRLTVT.

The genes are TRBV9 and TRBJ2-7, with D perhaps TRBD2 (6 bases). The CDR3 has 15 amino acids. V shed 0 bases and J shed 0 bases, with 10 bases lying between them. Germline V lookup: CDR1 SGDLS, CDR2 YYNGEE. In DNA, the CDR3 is TGTGCCAGCAGCGTAGAGGCGGGGTTCTCCTACGAGCAGTACTTC. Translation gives CASSVEAGFSYEQYF.

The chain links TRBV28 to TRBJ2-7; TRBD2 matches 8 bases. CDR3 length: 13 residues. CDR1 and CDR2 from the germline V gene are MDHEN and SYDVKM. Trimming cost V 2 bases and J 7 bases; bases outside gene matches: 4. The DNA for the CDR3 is TGTGCCAGCAGTTTAAGCGGGGGTCGGGAGCAGTACTTC. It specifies CASSLSGGREQYF.

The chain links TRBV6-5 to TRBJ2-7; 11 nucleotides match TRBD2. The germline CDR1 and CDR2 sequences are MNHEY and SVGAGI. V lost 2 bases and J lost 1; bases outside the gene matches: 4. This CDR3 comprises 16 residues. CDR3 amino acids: CASSYTGTSGSYEQYF. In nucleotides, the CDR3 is TGTGCCAGCAGTTACACCGGGACTAGCGGATCCTACGAGCAGTACTTC.

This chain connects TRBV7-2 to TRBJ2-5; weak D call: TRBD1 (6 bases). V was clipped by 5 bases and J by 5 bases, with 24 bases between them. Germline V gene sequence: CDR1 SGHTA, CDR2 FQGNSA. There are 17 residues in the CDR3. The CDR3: CASSPVLSGGDMETQYF. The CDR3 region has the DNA TGTGCCAGCAGCCCAGTCCTATCGGGTGGGGACATGGAGACCCAGTACTTC.

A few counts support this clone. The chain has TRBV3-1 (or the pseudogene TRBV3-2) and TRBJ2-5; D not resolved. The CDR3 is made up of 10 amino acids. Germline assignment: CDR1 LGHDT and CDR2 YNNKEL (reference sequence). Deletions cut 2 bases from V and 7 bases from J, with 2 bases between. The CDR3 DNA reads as TGTGCCAGCAGCCAACGGACCCAGTACTTC. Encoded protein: CASSQRTQYF.

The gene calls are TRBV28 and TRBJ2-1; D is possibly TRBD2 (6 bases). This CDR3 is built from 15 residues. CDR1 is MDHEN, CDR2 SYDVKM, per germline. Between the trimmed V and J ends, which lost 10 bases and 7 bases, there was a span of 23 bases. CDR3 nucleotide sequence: TGTGCCACCTCGAGACTAGGAGTTTTGGGGAATGAGCAGTTCTTC. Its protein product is CATSRLGVLGNEQFF.

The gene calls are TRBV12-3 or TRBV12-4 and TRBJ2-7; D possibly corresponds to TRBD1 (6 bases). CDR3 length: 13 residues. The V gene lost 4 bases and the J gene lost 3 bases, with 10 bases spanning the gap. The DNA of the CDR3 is TGTGCCAGCAGTTCCGGACAGATCTACGAGCAGTACTTC. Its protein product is CASSSGQIYEQYF.

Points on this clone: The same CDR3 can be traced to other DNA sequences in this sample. The CDR3 sequence is CASSLGQGTYEQYF. The CDR3 nucleotides read TGTGCCAGCAGCTTAGGGCAGGGAACCTACGAGCAGTACTTC. The chain uses TRBV7-2 and TRBJ2-7; a possible D gene is TRBD1 (5 bases). With 1 base removed from V and 2 bases from J, the gap between germline ends came to 9 bases. Germline CDR1 is SGHTA and CDR2 is FQGNSA. The CDR3 is 14 amino acids. The whole variable domain, remainder taken from reference TRBV7-2 and TRBJ2-7, is GAGVSQSPSNKVTEKGKDVELRCDPISGHTALYWYRQSLGQGLEFLIYFQGNSAPDKSGLPSDRFSAERTGGSVSTLTIQRTQQEDSAVYLCASSLGQGTYEQYFGPGTRLTVT.

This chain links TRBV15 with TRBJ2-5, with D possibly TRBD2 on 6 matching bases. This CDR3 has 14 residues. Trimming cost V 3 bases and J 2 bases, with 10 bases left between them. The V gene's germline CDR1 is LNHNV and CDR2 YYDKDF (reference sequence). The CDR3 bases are TGTGCCACCAGCAGGGCGGGATCGCAAGAGACCCAGTACTTC. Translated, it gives CATSRAGSQETQYF.

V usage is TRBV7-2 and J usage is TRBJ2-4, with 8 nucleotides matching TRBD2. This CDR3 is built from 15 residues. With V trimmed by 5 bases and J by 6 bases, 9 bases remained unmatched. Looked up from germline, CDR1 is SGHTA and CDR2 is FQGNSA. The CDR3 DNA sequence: TGTGCCAGCAGCCACAATAGCGGGACGTTAAACATTCAGTACTTC. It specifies CASSHNSGTLNIQYF.

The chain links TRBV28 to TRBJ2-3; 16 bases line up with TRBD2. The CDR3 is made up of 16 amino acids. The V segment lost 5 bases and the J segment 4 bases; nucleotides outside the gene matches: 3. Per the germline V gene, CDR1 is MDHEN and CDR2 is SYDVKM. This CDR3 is CASSGTSGRGADTQYF. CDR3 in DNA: TGTGCCAGCAGTGGGACTAGCGGGAGGGGGGCAGATACGCAGTATTTT. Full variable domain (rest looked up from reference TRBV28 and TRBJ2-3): DVKVTQSSRYLVKRTGEKVFLECVQDMDHENMFWYRQDPGLGLRLIYFSYDVKMKEKGDIPEGYSVSREKKERFSLILESASTNQTSMYLCASSGTSGRGADTQYFGPGTRLTVL.

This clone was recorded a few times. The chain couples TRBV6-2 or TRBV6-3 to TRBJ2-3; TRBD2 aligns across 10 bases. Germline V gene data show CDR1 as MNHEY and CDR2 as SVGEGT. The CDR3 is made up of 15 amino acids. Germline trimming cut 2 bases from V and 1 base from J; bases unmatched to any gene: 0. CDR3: CASSYGTSGTDTQYF. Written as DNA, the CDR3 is TGTGCCAGCAGTTACGGGACTAGCGGCACAGATACGCAGTATTTT.